Shown below are 10 T cell receptor beta chains from a single sample sequenced in a study of Graves' ophthalmopathy and Graves' hyperthyroidism. RNA transcripts were the source from which TCR beta CDR3 regions were amplified. Investigators did first-round RT-PCR with HTBI primers, then second-round multiplex PCR. Using its own MiXCR run on the multiplex PCR reads, TCRdb lists one record per CDR3 protein. The sample lists approximately 700,000 distinct CDR3 sequences, roughly 40% occurring once. The sequenced material came from peripheral blood. The receptors stem from an adult man with Graves' ophthalmopathy.

Many counts were recorded for this clonotype. At one of its ends the junction is not consistent with the germline gene, which may arise from a read error. The J gene is TRBJ1-1, the V gene TRBV5-1, with 10 positions matching TRBD1. The CDR3 is made up of 14 amino acids. Germline CDR1 SGHRS, CDR2 YFSETQ. For the CDR3, the DNA is TGTGCCAGCAGCCGGGACAGGGGGAACACTGAAGCTTTCTTT. Its translation: CASSRDRGNTEAFF.

This clonotype was detected a few times. A junction boundary mismatches the germline segment, possibly from a read error. This rearrangement joins TRBV2 to TRBJ2-5, with TRBD2 matching over 8 bases. Germline V gene data show CDR1 as SNHLY and CDR2 as FYNNEI. This CDR3 comprises 13 residues. The chain's CDR3 is CASSSGGQGTQYF. For the CDR3, the DNA is TGTGCCAGCTCCTCGGGGGGGCAAGGGACCCAGTACTTC.

The chain is built from TRBV10-3 and TRBJ2-7; D is ambiguous. V was cut by 2 bases and J by 2 bases, with 7 bases left in between. The CDR3 length is 13 residues. Germline V gene data show CDR1 as ENHRY and CDR2 as SYGVKD. Here the CDR3 DNA reads TGTGCCATCAGTGAGGCCGCTGCCTACGAGCAGTACTTC. It translates to CAISEAAAYEQYF.

This clonotype has at least ten counts. The chain uses TRBV25-1 and TRBJ1-6; 8 bases match TRBD1. The ends lost 6 bases at V and 7 bases at J; junction bases unmatched: 8. The CDR3 is 15 amino acids. CDR1 and CDR2 (germline): MGHDK, SYGVNS. This chain's CDR3 is CASRGTGWGNSPLHF. The DNA of the CDR3 is TGTGCCAGCAGGGGGACAGGTTGGGGCAATTCACCCCTCCACTTT. Using reference TRBV25-1 and TRBJ1-6 for the parts outside the CDR3, the full variable domain is EADIYQTPRYLVIGTGKKITLECSQTMGHDKMYWYQQDPGMELHLIHYSYGVNSTEKGDLSSESTVSRIRTEHFPLTLESARPSHTSQYLCASRGTGWGNSPLHFGNGTRLTVT.

In the case of this clonotype: This may be a read error, as it is one base from a much larger clone. This sequence joins TRBV10-3 and TRBJ2-7, with a tentative D call TRBD1 (6 bases). This CDR3 contains 14 residues. Germline CDR1 ENHRY, CDR2 SYGVKD. CDR3 DNA sequence: TGTGACATCAGGGAATTCGTGGACAGCTACGAGCAGTACTTC. Translating gives CDIREFVDSYEQYF.

Details on this clonotype: The CDR3 ends on some other residue instead of the conserved phenylalanine or tryptophan, so this is likely a read error. No DNA is shown, since the ends of the CDR3 on it are uncertain; the CDR3 is the one TCRdb lists. The CDR3 spells CAIRGLAS. This chain connects TRBV10-3 to TRBJ2-6. Germline-derived CDR1 and CDR2 are ENHRY and SYGVKD. A total of 8 residues make up the CDR3, ends included.

This clonotype was detected only a few times. V gene TRBV6-1 combines with J gene TRBJ1-2; possibly TRBD1 for D (6 bases). CDR3 length: 15 amino acids. Germline values: CDR1 MNHNS, CDR2 SASEGT. The V end lost 10 bases, the J end lost 4 bases, and 22 bases lay between the germline ends. The CDR3 sequence: CATGRAVGTSYGYTF. DNA for the CDR3: TGTGCCACAGGGAGGGCCGTAGGGACATCCTATGGCTACACCTTC.

The chain employs TRBV19 and TRBJ2-2; TRBD2 is a possible D gene (6 bases). Germline V gives CDR1 LNHDA, CDR2 SQIVND (reference sequence). The length of the CDR3 is 16 residues. With 4 bases removed from V and 3 bases from J, the gap between germline ends came to 15 bases. CDR3 protein: CASSSPRGLDTGELFF. DNA of the CDR3: TGTGCCAGTAGTAGCCCTAGGGGACTGGACACCGGGGAGCTGTTTTTT. Full variable domain (rest looked up from reference TRBV19 and TRBJ2-2): DGGITQSPKYLFRKEGQNVTLSCEQNLNHDAMYWYRQDPGQGLRLIYYSQIVNDFQKGDIAEGYSVSREKKESFPLTVTSAQKNPTAFYLCASSSPRGLDTGELFFGEGSRLTVL.

V is TRBV29-1 and J is TRBJ2-5; 9 bases align to TRBD1. The V gene's germline CDR1 is SQVTM and CDR2 ANQGSEA. With 5 bases clipped from V and 4 bases from J, the junction kept 5 bases outside the gene matches. There are 13 residues in the CDR3. CDR3 protein: CSVNRGPVETQYF. In DNA, the CDR3 is TGCAGCGTTAACAGGGGGCCCGTAGAGACCCAGTACTTC.

This clonotype showed up many times. The chain joins TRBV5-1 to TRBJ1-1; 10 bases line up with TRBD1. The germline CDR1 and CDR2 sequences are SGHRS and YFSETQ. This CDR3 is built from 17 residues. V shed 2 bases and J 6 bases; nucleotides not matched to a gene: 13. The CDR3 region is CASSLLAGGTGVPEAFF. In DNA form, the CDR3 reads TGCGCCAGCAGCTTACTTGCTGGCGGGACAGGGGTGCCTGAAGCTTTCTTT.